This T cell receptor beta chain was recovered during a study of cytomegalovirus exposure and HLA in healthy donors (TCRdb year 2017). Context from the whole study: The 670 or so repertoires of the first cohort and the 120 validation repertoires were produced on the same platform, according to a later analysis. High-throughput TCR immunosequencing, statistical association of individual TCRs with disease status, and machine learning were combined to predict cytomegalovirus infection status. In addition to the first cohort of 650 to 750 subjects, a separate validation cohort of approximately 130 different subjects was used. The study aimed to test whether signatures of past pathogen exposure could be identified by cataloging public T cell receptors. Paper-wide results and their limitations: The authors suggested that the approach could potentially be extended to other disease states and immunological phenotypes. In a later analysis, TCRs clustered in the first cohort were found to also tend to co-occur in the 120 or so validation repertoires, with 85% to 95% of cluster scores above 0. Across donors, most TCR sequences were observed very rarely, whereas some public TCRs were present in many individuals. A later analysis had no HLA typing for the validation cohort, so co-occurrence there was scored across all 130 or so repertoires. In both the original and validation cohorts, the classifier was reported to diagnose cytomegalovirus status with high specificity and sensitivity. Three of the identified cytomegalovirus-associated TCR beta chains were confirmed in vitro to be specific for cytomegalovirus antigens. The study listed 164 TCR beta chains as associated with cytomegalovirus.

The library came from the immunoSEQ multiplex PCR assay. Regarding the original processing steps: A statistical classification framework was developed to diagnose cytomegalovirus status using the catalog of TCR beta chain sequences. TCRdb's version of the immuneACCESS table is confined to in-frame rearrangements and falls short of the full clone set. An unresolved V gene accounts for under half of the shortfall where checked; the remainder is of unknown origin. V and J calls and clone size follow that table, whereas D and trimming were derived from the DNA. The sample table records 120,000 to 150,000 clones; roughly 89% of these occur just once. Of the sample, less than 5.5% falls within the top ten clones. Details on this clone: There is no known antigen for this receptor. The sample holds no much larger clone one base away, and base qualities are not on file.

Donors formed part of the validation cohort, which comprised over a hundred subjects and was distinct from the first cohort of 550 to 850 subjects. Here V drops 4 bases and J drops 4 bases, and the junction holds 6 bases not matched to any gene. CDR1 SGDLS and CDR2 YYNGEE were looked up in the germline V gene. The CDR3 goes from the cysteine to the phenylalanine over 14 residues. The sequence is cut down to CDR3 DNA, 42 bases in frame from base 1. The source is a man between 18 and 29 years old in good health and CMV-seropositive. The specimen was PBMCs. The chain couples TRBV9 to TRBJ1-1; 8 middle bases align to TRBD1. CDR3 region: CASSSDRVSTEAFF. The nucleotides read TGTGCCAGCAGCTCGGACAGGGTGAGCACTGAAGCTTTCTTT.